The source of this T cell receptor beta chain is a study of cytomegalovirus exposure and HLA in healthy donors. V lost 7 bases, J lost 1 base, and 9 bases stayed unmatched. From germline, CDR1 is SQVTM and CDR2 ANQGSEA. CDR3 size: 15 residues. This clone was observed a single time. Its antigen is still unknown. Findings and limits, study-wide: Reportedly, diagnosis of cytomegalovirus status by the classifier showed high specificity and sensitivity. A later analysis found first-cohort TCR clusters tended to co-occur in the 100 to 150 validation repertoires.

The method was immunoSEQ multiplex PCR; TCRdb's version includes in-frame clones alone and lacks a portion of them. The repertoire holds 150,000 to 200,000 clones, with 85% as singletons. The origin of this receptor is a man younger than 35 in good health and CMV-seropositive. The material sequenced was PBMCs. The chain links TRBV29-1 to TRBJ2-2; 7 positions match TRBD1. The CDR3 sequence: CSAVWTGLNTGELFF. The CDR3 DNA is TGCAGCGCCGTTTGGACAGGCTTGAACACCGGGGAGCTGTTTTTT.